The rows below give T cell receptor beta chains drawn from one sample of a study of OX40 agonist ivuxolimab in advanced cancers. The method was immunoSEQ multiplex PCR; TCRdb's version includes in-frame clones alone and lacks a portion of them. Of over 20,000 clones listed, over 80% are singletons. Sequencing was performed on CD4+ or CD8+ T cells sorted from blood, taken in a trial of the OX40 agonist ivuxolimab. All receptors derive from an adult with an advanced solid tumor such as melanoma, head and neck, liver or kidney cancer. The CDR3 runs from the conserved cysteine through the conserved F or W. D genes are given only for firm matches. Size is stated for part of the rows, as once, few or many counts, or as a class when the clone is expanded.

>NA|14|TRBV6-1|TRBJ2-7|NA
TGTGCCAGCAGCGACACAGGGTTGCAATACGAGCAGTACTTC
CASSDTGLQYEQYF
>TRBD1|14|TRBV5-6|TRBJ2-7|NA
TGTGCCAGCAGCTTGTCGGGACAGCACTACGAGCAGTACTTC
CASSLSGQHYEQYF
>TRBD2|13|TRBV27|TRBJ2-7|NA
TGTGCCAGCAGTTTTAGGCGGGAGGGCCTTCATTACTTC
CASSFRREGLHYF
>TRBD1|15|TRBV4-1|TRBJ2-2|NA
TGCGCCAGCAGCTTCCGGGACAGGGACACCGGGGAGCTGTTTTTT
CASSFRDRDTGELFF
>NA|13|TRBV7-2|TRBJ1-2|NA
TGTGCCAGCAGCTTAGGGACGGACTATGGCTACACCTTC
CASSLGTDYGYTF
>NA|12|TRBV4-1|TRBJ2-7|few
TGCGCCAGCAGCCCGACCTCGGACGAGCAGTACTTC
CASSPTSDEQYF
>TRBD1|13|TRBV14|TRBJ2-1|NA
TGTGCCAGCAGCCAATGGACAGGGAATGAGCAGTTCTTC
CASSQWTGNEQFF
>NA|14|TRBV12-5|TRBJ2-1|NA
TGTGCTAGTGGTTTGGGGCGGCTGTACAATGAGCAGTTCTTC
CASGLGRLYNEQFF
>NA|13|TRBV7-2|TRBJ2-7|NA
TGTGCCAGCAGCTCTCTGCCGATCGACGAGCAGTACTTC
CASSSLPIDEQYF
>NA|13|TRBV11-2|TRBJ2-5|NA
TGTGCCAGCAGAGGGGCTCCTGGGGAGACCCAGTACTTC
CASRGAPGETQYF
>NA|15|TRBV27|TRBJ2-6|NA
TGTGCCAGCAGTTTATGGGGGCTCGGGGCCAACGTCCTGACTTTC
CASSLWGLGANVLTF
>NA|13|TRBV27|TRBJ1-3|NA
TGTGCCACCATCTCCGGATCTGGAAACACCATATATTTT
CATISGSGNTIYF
>NA|15|TRBV7-2|TRBJ2-1|NA
TGTGCCAGCAGCTTGGGTGCAGCTAAGTACAATGAGCAGTTCTTC
CASSLGAAKYNEQFF
>TRBD1|11|TRBV27|TRBJ2-1|NA
TGTGCCAGCAGCGGGACAGGGGAGCAGTTCTTC
CASSGTGEQFF
>NA|15|TRBV2|TRBJ2-7|NA
TGTGCCAGCAGTGAAGGGTCAGGGGTGAGCTACGAGCAGTACTTC
CASSEGSGVSYEQYF
>NA|18|TRBV4-3|TRBJ2-2|NA
TGCGCCAGCAGCCAGTCCTTCTTGGGGACATCGAACACCGGGGAGCTGTTTTTT
CASSQSFLGTSNTGELFF
>NA|14|TRBV6-1|TRBJ1-2|NA
TGTGCCAGCAGTGAAGGCCCGCAGAAGAGTGGCTACACCTTC
CASSEGPQKSGYTF
>NA|17|TRBV7-3|TRBJ2-7|few
TGTGCCAGCAGCTTAACGGGGAGGGGACAGGCGGCCTACGAGCAGTACTTC
CASSLTGRGQAAYEQYF
>NA|12|TRBV5-1|TRBJ2-2|NA
TGCGCCAGCAGCTTCAGGACCGGGGAGCTGTTTTTT
CASSFRTGELFF
>NA|14|TRBV27|TRBJ1-1|NA
TGTGCCAGCAGTTTAGGGGGCGGAGGGACTGAAGCTTTCTTT
CASSLGGGGTEAFF
>TRBD2|18|TRBV4-3|TRBJ2-1|NA
TGCGCCAGCAGCCAGGGTCCGGGACTAGCGGGAGGGCGGAATGAGCAGTTCTTC
CASSQGPGLAGGRNEQFF
>NA|12|TRBV27|TRBJ2-7|NA
TGTGCCAGCAGTTTATCGGGAGTCGAGCAGTACTTC
CASSLSGVEQYF
>NA|15|TRBV7-9|TRBJ1-2|NA
TGTGCCAGCAGCCCCACCCCCGACAAGACCTATGGCTACACCTTC
CASSPTPDKTYGYTF
>NA|15|TRBV15|TRBJ2-7|NA
TGTGCCACCAGCAGAGATGAAGGGCTGTTCTACGAGCAGTACTTC
CATSRDEGLFYEQYF
>TRBD1|15|TRBV19|TRBJ1-5|few
TGTGCCAGTAGTGACAGGGGGGGTAGCAATCAGCCCCAGCATTTT
CASSDRGGSNQPQHF
>TRBD2|16|TRBV7-8|TRBJ2-1|NA
TGTGCCAGCAGCCCTACGGGGAGCGGGGGCCGGAATGAGCAGTTCTTC
CASSPTGSGGRNEQFF
>TRBD2|16|TRBV13|TRBJ2-1|once
TGTGCCAGCAGCTTAATAGCTAGCGGGGGATACAATGAGCAGTTCTTC
CASSLIASGGYNEQFF
>NA|14|TRBV7-6|TRBJ2-5|NA
TGTGCCAGCCTACATAAGGCCACCCAAGAGACCCAGTACTTC
CASLHKATQETQYF
>TRBD1|15|TRBV7-9|TRBJ2-1|NA
TGTGCCAGCAGCAGTCTGACAGGGTCCTACAATGAGCAGTTCTTC
CASSSLTGSYNEQFF
>TRBD2|16|TRBV4-2|TRBJ2-1|NA
TGTGCCAGCAGCCAACAAGGGAGCGGGGGGGCCAATGAGCAGTTCTTC
CASSQQGSGGANEQFF
>TRBD2|13|TRBV2|TRBJ2-7|NA
TGTGCCAGCAGTGGGACTAGCGGGGGGCCCCGGTACTTC
CASSGTSGGPRYF
>TRBD1|14|TRBV30|TRBJ1-2|NA
TGTGCCTGGAGCGGGACAGGAACTAACTATGGCTACACCTTC
CAWSGTGTNYGYTF
>TRBD2|15|TRBV7-9|TRBJ2-1|NA
TGTGCCAGCAGCCTTGGACTAGCGGAGGGGAATGAGCAGTTCTTC
CASSLGLAEGNEQFF
>NA|15|TRBV27|TRBJ2-1|NA
TGTGCCAGCAGCGCCCCAGCTGACGCCTACAATGAGCAGTTCTTC
CASSAPADAYNEQFF
>TRBD2|14|TRBV5-4|TRBJ2-1|NA
TGTGCCAGCAGCTTAAAGGCTAGCGGGGTCGAGCAGTTCTTC
CASSLKASGVEQFF
>TRBD2|15|TRBV11-2|TRBJ2-7|NA
TGTGCCAGCAGCATGGGGACTAGCGTAGTCTACGAGCAGTACTTC
CASSMGTSVVYEQYF
>NA|14|TRBV14|TRBJ2-7|NA
TGTGCCAGCAGCCAAGAGGGCAGGACCTACGAGCAGTACTTC
CASSQEGRTYEQYF
>NA|18|TRBV9|TRBJ1-3|NA
TGTGCCAGCAGCGTGGGGATAATAAGGCAGGCCTCTGGAAACACCATATATTTT
CASSVGIIRQASGNTIYF
>NA|14|TRBV2|TRBJ2-5|NA
TGTGCCAGCAGCGCCCCAGGGTTCCAAGAGACCCAGTACTTC
CASSAPGFQETQYF
>NA|15|TRBV27|TRBJ1-3|NA
TGTGCCAGCAGTTTACAGGGGTACTCTGGAAACACCATATATTTT
CASSLQGYSGNTIYF
>TRBD1|15|TRBV5-3|TRBJ2-3|NA
TGTGCCAGAAGCATAAACAGGGGTGGCACAGATACGCAGTATTTT
CARSINRGGTDTQYF
>TRBD1|14|TRBV6-5|TRBJ1-2|NA
TGTGCCAGCAGTGGAGGACAGGGTGGCGATGGCTACACCTTC
CASSGGQGGDGYTF
>NA|15|TRBV7-2|TRBJ2-3|NA
TGTGCCAGCAGCTTAGCCCAGGGGGGGCCAGATACGCAGTATTTT
CASSLAQGGPDTQYF
>NA|16|TRBV6-6|TRBJ1-2|NA
TGTGCCAGCAGTTCCGCCGACAGTTTAAGAGACTATGGCTACACCTTC
CASSSADSLRDYGYTF
>NA|15|TRBV6-6|TRBJ2-1|NA
TGTGCCAGCAGTTACTCAGGAGGGTTCTACAATGAGCAGTTCTTC
CASSYSGGFYNEQFF
>TRBD2|17|TRBV27|TRBJ2-7|NA
TGTGCCAGCAGTTTATCGAAGGGGAGACTAGCGGGAGCCGAGCAGTACTTC
CASSLSKGRLAGAEQYF
>TRBD1|15|TRBV5-6|TRBJ1-5|once
TGTGCCAGCAGCTTGGCGACAGGGGTTATCCAGCCCCAGCATTTT
CASSLATGVIQPQHF
>NA|16|TRBV19|TRBJ2-7|once
TGTGCCAGCCCGGAGGGGGAAGGGACAGTTTCCTACGAGCAGTACTTC
CASPEGEGTVSYEQYF
>TRBD1|15|TRBV5-6|TRBJ1-2|NA
TGTGCCAGCAGCTTGGAAGGGACAGGCGCCCATGGCTACACCTTC
CASSLEGTGAHGYTF
>NA|13|TRBV4-1|TRBJ2-7|NA
TGCGCCAGCAGCCAAGAAGGGGGTTACGAGCAGTACTTC
CASSQEGGYEQYF
>TRBD1|17|TRBV11-3|TRBJ2-3|NA
TGTGCCAGCAGCTTAGGGGGACAGTGGGTCGGCACAGATACGCAGTATTTT
CASSLGGQWVGTDTQYF
>TRBD2|16|TRBV4-3|TRBJ2-5|NA
TGCGCCAGCAGCCCGGGAGCGGGAGCCCCGCGAGAGACCCAGTACTTC
CASSPGAGAPRETQYF
>NA|18|TRBV9|TRBJ2-3|NA
TGTGCCAGCAGCGTAGTTCCCTCCGGGAGCCCCCACACAGATACGCAGTATTTT
CASSVVPSGSPHTDTQYF
>NA|13|TRBV4-1|TRBJ1-5|NA
TGCGCCAGCAGCCAAGGTTTCTCTCAGCCCCAGCATTTT
CASSQGFSQPQHF
>NA|15|TRBV9|TRBJ1-5|NA
TGTGCCAGCAGCCCAAACGACAGGTCCAATCAGCCCCAGCATTTT
CASSPNDRSNQPQHF